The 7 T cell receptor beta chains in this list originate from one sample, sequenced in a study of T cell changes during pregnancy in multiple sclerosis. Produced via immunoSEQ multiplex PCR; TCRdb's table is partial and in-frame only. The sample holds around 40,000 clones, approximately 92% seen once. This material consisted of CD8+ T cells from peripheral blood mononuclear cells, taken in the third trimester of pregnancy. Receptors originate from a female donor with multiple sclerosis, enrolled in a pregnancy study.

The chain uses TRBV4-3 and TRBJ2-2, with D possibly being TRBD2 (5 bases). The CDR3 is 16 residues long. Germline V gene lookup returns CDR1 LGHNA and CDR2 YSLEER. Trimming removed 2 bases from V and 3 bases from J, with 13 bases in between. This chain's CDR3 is CASSQFKEAYTGELFF. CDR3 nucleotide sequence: TGCGCCAGCAGCCAATTCAAGGAGGCCTACACCGGGGAGCTGTTTTTT.

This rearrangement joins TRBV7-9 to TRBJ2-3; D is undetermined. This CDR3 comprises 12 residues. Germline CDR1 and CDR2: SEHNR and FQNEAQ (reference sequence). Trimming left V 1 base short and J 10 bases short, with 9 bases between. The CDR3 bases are TGTGCCAGCAGCTTAGACTCAACGGCGCAGTATTTT. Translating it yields CASSLDSTAQYF.

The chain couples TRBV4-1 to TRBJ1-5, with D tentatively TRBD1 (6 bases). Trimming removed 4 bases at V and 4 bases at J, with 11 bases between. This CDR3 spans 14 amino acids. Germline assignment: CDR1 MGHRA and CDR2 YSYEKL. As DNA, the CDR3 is TGCGCCAGCAGCCTTTACCAGGGGAATCAGCCCCAGCATTTT. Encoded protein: CASSLYQGNQPQHF.

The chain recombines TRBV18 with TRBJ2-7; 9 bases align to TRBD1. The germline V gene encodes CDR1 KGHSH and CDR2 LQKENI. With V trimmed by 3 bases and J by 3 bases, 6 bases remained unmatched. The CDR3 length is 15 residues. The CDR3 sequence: CASSPPGQGRYEQYF. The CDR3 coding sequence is TGTGCCAGCTCACCCCCGGGACAGGGCCGCTACGAGCAGTACTTC.

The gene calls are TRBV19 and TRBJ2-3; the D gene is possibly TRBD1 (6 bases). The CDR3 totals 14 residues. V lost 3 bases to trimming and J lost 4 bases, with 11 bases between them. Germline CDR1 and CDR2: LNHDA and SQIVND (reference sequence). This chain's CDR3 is CASSIKSGADTQYF. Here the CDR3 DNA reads TGTGCCAGTAGTATTAAATCAGGGGCAGATACGCAGTATTTT.

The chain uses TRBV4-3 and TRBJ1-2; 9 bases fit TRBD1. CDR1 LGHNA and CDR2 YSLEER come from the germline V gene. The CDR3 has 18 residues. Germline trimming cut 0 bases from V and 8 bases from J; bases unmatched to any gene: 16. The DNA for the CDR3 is TGCGCCAGCAGCCAAGATAAATTTAGAACAGGGGGCTTAGAAGGCTACACCTTC. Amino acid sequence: CASSQDKFRTGGLEGYTF.

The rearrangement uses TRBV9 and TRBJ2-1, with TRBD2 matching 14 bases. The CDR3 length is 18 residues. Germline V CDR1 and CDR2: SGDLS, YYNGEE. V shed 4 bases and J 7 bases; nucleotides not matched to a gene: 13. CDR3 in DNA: TGTGCCAGCAGCAAAAACTCCGGGACTAGCGGGAGAGGGAATGAGCAGTTCTTC. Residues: CASSKNSGTSGRGNEQFF.